This T cell receptor beta chain was recorded in a study of blood T cell repertoires in COVID-19. Background on the study: COVID-19 samples from acute and convalescent phases originated in the United States, Italy and Spain. From T cells, B-cell-depleted T cells, or PBMCs came the material, which was cDNA or gDNA.

Trimming at V came to 5 bases and at J to 8 bases, leaving 7 bases not matched to a gene. The germline CDR1 and CDR2 sequences are MNHEY and SVGAGI. The CDR3 is 13 amino acids. In the authors' workflow: Nucleated cell number was recorded as an estimate derived from reference gene primer amplification. TCRdb's copy holds only in-frame clones and misses some; the assay was immunoSEQ multiplex PCR. Clonal size and the V and J genes are those of that table, whereas D and trimming came from the DNA. Of some 460,000 clones in the sample, roughly 87% are singletons; the top ten hold approximately 2%. This clone has more than one count but fewer than ten.

The clonotype was recovered from a woman aged 18-30 years with acute COVID-19. The source material was PBMCs or T cells enriched from blood (not recorded which). The chain carries TRBV6-5 and TRBJ1-2; 8 bases fit TRBD1. CDR3 sequence (DNA): TGTGCCAGCAGTCCGGACAGGGTGAAAGGCTACACCTTC. This sequence encodes CASSPDRVKGYTF.